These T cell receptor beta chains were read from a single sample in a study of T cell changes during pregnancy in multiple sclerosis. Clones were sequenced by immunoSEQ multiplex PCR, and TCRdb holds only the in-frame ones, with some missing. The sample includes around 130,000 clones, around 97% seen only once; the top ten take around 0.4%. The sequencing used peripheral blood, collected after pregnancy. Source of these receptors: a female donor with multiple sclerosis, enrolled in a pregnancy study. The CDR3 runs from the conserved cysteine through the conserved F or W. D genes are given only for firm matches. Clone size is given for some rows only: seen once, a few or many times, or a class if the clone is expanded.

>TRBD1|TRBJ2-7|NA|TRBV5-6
TGTGCCAGCAGCCAACGGACAGGGACGCCTAACGAGCAGTACTTC
CASSQRTGTPNEQYF
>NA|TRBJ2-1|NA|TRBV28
TGTGCCAGCAACATAGACACCTCCTACAATGAGCAGTTCTTC
CASNIDTSYNEQFF
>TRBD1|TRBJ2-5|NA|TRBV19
TGTGCCAGTAGGACGACAGGGATGGAGACCCAGTACTTC
CASRTTGMETQYF
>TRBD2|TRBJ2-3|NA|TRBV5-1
TGCGCCAGCAGCTTGACTAGCGAAAATACGCAGTATTTT
CASSLTSENTQYF
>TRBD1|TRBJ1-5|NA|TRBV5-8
TGTGCCAGCAGCCAGGGACAGGGGGTGGGCCAGCCCCAGCATTTT
CASSQGQGVGQPQHF
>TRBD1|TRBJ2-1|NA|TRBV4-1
TGCGCCAGCAGCCAAATCGGACAGGGGAACGATGAGCAGTTCTTC
CASSQIGQGNDEQFF
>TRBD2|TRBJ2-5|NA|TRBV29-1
TGCAGCGCCATCGGACTAGCGGGAGGAGGAGGAGAGACCCAGTACTTC
CSAIGLAGGGGETQYF
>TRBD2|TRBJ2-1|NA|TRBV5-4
TGTGCCAGCAGCTTGGAACTAGCGGGTGAGCAGTTCTTC
CASSLELAGEQFF
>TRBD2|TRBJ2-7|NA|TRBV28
TGTGCCAGCAGTTTAGGAACTAGCGGATACGAGCAGTACTTC
CASSLGTSGYEQYF
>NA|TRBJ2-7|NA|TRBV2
TGTGCCAGCAGTTTGACAGTCTCCTACGAGCAGTACTTC
CASSLTVSYEQYF
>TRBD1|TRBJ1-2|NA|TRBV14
TGTGCCAGCAGCCACCCGGGACAGGGGGATGCCGACTATGGCTACACCTTC
CASSHPGQGDADYGYTF
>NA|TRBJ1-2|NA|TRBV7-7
TGTGCTAGCAGCTTGAGGGATGGCTACACCTTC
CASSLRDGYTF
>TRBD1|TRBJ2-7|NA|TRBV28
TGTGCCAGCAGCACTTTCGGGACAGGGGACGAGCAGTACTTC
CASSTFGTGDEQYF
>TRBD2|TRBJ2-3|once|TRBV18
TGTGCCAGCTCACCTAGCGGGAGGGCCTCTAGCACAGATACGCAGTATTTT
CASSPSGRASSTDTQYF
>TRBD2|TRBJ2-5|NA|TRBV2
TGTGCCAGCAGTGGACAGGGGGGGCTAGCGGGAGGGCCTGGAGTGTACTTC
CASSGQGGLAGGPGVYF
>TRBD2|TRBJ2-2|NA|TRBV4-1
TGCGCCAGCAGCCTTCGACTAGCGGGAGGTGCCGGGGAGCTGTTTTTT
CASSLRLAGGAGELFF
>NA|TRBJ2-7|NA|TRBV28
TGTGCCAGCAGCCGACCGACAGACCTTAGCTCCTACGAGCAGTACTTC
CASSRPTDLSSYEQYF
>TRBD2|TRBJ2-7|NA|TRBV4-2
TGTGCCAGCAGCCAACAAATGGTGACTAGCGGGAGCTTACACTACGAGCAGTACTTC
CASSQQMVTSGSLHYEQYF
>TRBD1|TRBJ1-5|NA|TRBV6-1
TGTGCCAGCAGTGCCTCGGTTACAGGGGGCTTAAATCAGCCCCAGCATTTT
CASSASVTGGLNQPQHF
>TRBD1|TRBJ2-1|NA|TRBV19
TGTGCCAGTAGTCAACGTCCAACAGGGGCGGAGCAGTTCTTC
CASSQRPTGAEQFF
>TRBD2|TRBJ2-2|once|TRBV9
TGTGCCAGCAGCGTTAGCGGGAGTACCGGGGAGCTGTTTTTT
CASSVSGSTGELFF
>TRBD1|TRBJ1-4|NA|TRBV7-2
TGTGCCAGCAGCTTAGAGACAGGGGGTGAAAAACTGTTTTTT
CASSLETGGEKLFF
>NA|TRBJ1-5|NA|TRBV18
TGTGCCAGCTCAAGAATGGTAGCCGGGACTGGCAATCAGCCCCAGCATTTT
CASSRMVAGTGNQPQHF
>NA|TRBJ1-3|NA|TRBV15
TGTGCCACCAGCAACTACAGGTTAACTGGAAACACCATATATTTT
CATSNYRLTGNTIYF
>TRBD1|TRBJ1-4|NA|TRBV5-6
TGTGCCAGCAGCTTGGCAGGGGGCGATTGGATCCCGAGGATTGAAAAACTGTTTTTT
CASSLAGGDWIPRIEKLFF
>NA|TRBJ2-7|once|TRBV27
TGTGCCAGCAGTTTAAGAGGGTCCACCTACGAGCAGTACTTC
CASSLRGSTYEQYF
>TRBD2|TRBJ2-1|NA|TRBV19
TGTGCCAGTAGTATAGGAGGGAGGGCCCGGAGGAATGAGCAGTTCTTC
CASSIGGRARRNEQFF
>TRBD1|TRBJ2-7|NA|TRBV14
TGTGCCAGCAGCCGCCCAGGGGGATACGAGCAGTACTTC
CASSRPGGYEQYF
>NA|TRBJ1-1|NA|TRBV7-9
TGTGCCAGCAGCTTGGGGGGTGAAGCTTTCTTT
CASSLGGEAFF
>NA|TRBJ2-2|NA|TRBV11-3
TGTGCCAGCAGCTCCTGGCGCCACGACAGCCTAGACACCGGGGAGCTGTTTTTT
CASSSWRHDSLDTGELFF
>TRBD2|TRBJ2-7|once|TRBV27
TGTGCCAGCAGTTTAGGTAGCGGGAGGGCCTACGAGCAGTACTTC
CASSLGSGRAYEQYF
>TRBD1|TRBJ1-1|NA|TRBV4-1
TGCGCCAGCAGCCACGCCGCGGACAGGGCGGGGGCCACTGAAGCTTTCTTT
CASSHAADRAGATEAFF
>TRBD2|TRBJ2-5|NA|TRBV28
TGTGCCAGCAGGGGGGGAGCGGGAGGGGACCGAGAGACCCAGTACTTC
CASRGGAGGDRETQYF
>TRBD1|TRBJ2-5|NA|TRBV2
TGTGCCAGCAGTCCCCCGGGACAGTCGACCGGTGGCTGGGAGACCCAGTACTTC
CASSPPGQSTGGWETQYF
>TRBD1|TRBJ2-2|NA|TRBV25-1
TGTGCCAGCAGTAAAACGACAGGGTTCACCGGGGAGCTGTTTTTT
CASSKTTGFTGELFF
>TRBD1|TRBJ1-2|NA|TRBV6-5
TGTGCCAGCAGTCCGGGCAGGGGGTATGGCTACACCTTC
CASSPGRGYGYTF